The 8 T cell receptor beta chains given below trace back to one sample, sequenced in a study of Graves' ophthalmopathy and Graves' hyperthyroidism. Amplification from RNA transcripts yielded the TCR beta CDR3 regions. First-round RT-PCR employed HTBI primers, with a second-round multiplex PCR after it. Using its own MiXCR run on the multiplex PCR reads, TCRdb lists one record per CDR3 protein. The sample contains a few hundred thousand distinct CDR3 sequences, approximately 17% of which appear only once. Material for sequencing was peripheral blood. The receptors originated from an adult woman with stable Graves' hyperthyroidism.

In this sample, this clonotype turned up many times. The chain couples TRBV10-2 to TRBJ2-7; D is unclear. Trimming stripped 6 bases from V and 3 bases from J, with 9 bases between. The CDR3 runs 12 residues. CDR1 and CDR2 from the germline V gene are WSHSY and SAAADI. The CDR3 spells CASSTEIYEQYF. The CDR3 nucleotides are TGCGCCAGCAGCACAGAAATCTACGAGCAGTACTTC.

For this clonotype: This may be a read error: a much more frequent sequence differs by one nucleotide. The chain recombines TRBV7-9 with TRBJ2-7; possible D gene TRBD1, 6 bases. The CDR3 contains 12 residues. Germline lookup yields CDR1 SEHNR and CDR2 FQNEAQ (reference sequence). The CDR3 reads CSSNRDPYEQYF. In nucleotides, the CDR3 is TGTTCCAGCAACAGGGATCCCTACGAGCAGTACTTC.

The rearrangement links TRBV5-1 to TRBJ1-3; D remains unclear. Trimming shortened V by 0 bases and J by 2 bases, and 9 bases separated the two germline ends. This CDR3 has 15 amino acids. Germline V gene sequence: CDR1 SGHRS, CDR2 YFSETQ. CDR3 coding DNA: TGCGCCAGCAGCTTGGAAGGGCAGCCTGGAAACACCATATATTTT. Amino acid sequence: CASSLEGQPGNTIYF.

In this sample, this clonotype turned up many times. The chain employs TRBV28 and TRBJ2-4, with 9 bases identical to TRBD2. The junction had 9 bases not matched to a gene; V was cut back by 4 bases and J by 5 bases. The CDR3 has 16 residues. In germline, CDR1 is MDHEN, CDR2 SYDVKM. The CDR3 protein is CASSSWSSGTQNIQYF. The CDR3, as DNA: TGTGCCAGCAGTTCATGGTCTAGCGGGACCCAAAACATTCAGTACTTC.

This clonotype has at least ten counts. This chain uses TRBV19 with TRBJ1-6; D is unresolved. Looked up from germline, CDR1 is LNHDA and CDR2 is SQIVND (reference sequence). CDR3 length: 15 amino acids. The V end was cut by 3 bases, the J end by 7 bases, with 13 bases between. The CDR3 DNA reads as TGTGCCAGTAGTATCCCCCAGGTTCCGAATTCACCCCTCCACTTT. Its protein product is CASSIPQVPNSPLHF. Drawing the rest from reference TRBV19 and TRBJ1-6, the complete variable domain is DGGITQSPKYLFRKEGQNVTLSCEQNLNHDAMYWYRQDPGQGLRLIYYSQIVNDFQKGDIAEGYSVSREKKESFPLTVTSAQKNPTAFYLCASSIPQVPNSPLHFGNGTRLTVT.

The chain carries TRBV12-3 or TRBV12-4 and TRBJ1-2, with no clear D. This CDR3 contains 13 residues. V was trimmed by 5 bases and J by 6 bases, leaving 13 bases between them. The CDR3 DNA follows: TGTGCCAGCAGTCCCGACGGTCCGGATGGCTACACCTTC. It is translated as CASSPDGPDGYTF.

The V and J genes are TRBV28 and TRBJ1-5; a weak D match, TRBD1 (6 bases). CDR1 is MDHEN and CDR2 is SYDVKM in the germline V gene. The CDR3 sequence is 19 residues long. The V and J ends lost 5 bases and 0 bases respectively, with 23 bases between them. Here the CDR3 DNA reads TGTGCCAGCAGTCAACACCCCCTTATGGGGGGCGGTAGCAATCAGCCCCAGCATTTT. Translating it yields CASSQHPLMGGGSNQPQHF.

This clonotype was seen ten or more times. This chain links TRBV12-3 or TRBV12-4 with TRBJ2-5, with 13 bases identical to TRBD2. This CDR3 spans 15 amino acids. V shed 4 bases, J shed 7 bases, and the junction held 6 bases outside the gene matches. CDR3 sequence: CASSWTSGSGVTQYF. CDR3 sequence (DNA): TGTGCCAGCAGTTGGACTAGCGGGAGTGGCGTGACCCAGTACTTC.